This T cell receptor beta chain comes out of a study of CXCR3-negative and CXCR3-positive naive CD8 T cells. Across the whole study: Some 150 million TRB reads were obtained overall (about 1.5 +/- 0.3 million per library). General study findings and limits: Comparison of naive CXCR3-negative and CXCR3-positive cells revealed similar TRBV-TRBJ usage, while memory cells differed. Memory CD8+ cells showed much lower diversity, while both naive subsets were comparably high. Naive subsets displayed similar surface CD5, and TCR strength was inferred from TRB CDR3 properties.

The V gene's germline CDR1 is SSHAT and CDR2 FNYEAQ (reference sequence). The CDR3 loop spans 16 amino acids. It was by 5' RACE with UMI labels that the TRB cDNA libraries were prepared. TCRdb derives one entry per CDR3 protein from the 5' RACE reads, leaving out DNA. In all, the sample yields about 48,000 distinct CDR3 sequences. A note on this clonotype: Its antigen remains unknown.

The rearrangement links TRBV7-7 to TRBJ2-1; TCRdb picks TRBD2, but there is no DNA to check that call. Sequencing used memory CD8+ T cells from blood. The sequence was obtained from a human donor in good health. Some clones in this sample may be carry-over from other donors' samples. The CDR3: CASSPGGTSGFNEQFF.